This TCR beta chain was sequenced during a study of cytomegalovirus exposure and HLA in healthy donors. Vbeta (60) and Jbeta (13) primers were used in the PCR. Data came from immunoSEQ multiplex PCR; TCRdb stores just in-frame clones and leaves some out. The table shows tens of thousands of clones, with around four fifths occurring only once. Whole-study findings and limits: Equally common other TCR beta chains were less clonally expanded than HLA-associated ones, a later analysis found. One variant, a missense change in DCLRE1C, was linked in a later analysis to TCR beta V- and J-gene trimming.

The ends were cut back, 3 bases at V and 6 bases at J, with 15 bases in the middle. The CDR3 spans 14 residues. CDR1 is LGHNA and CDR2 is YNFKEQ in the germline V gene. A few counts support this clone. Antigen unknown. Sequenced: PBMCs. This chain connects TRBV4-2 to TRBJ2-7; no definite D call. This clonotype was obtained from a male donor in good health and CMV-seropositive. CDR3 protein: CASSHDHGTGEQYF. The DNA of the CDR3 is TGTGCCAGCAGCCACGACCACGGCACGGGCGAGCAGTACTTC.